This T cell receptor (beta chain) emerged from a study of Tregs in tolerant kidney transplant recipients. The trim removed 10 bases at V and 1 base at J, leaving 13 bases unmatched. This CDR3 comprises 17 residues. CDR1 is SEHNR, CDR2 FQNEAQ, per germline (reference sequence). Recipients received nonmyeloablative bone marrow transplants from related graft donors, with transient mixed chimerism. TCRdb's table, derived via immunoSEQ multiplex PCR, lists solely in-frame clones and lacks some. The data show roughly 86,000 clones, with 93% seen just once and about 1.5% held by the top ten. The receptor comes from a human patient who received a combined kidney and bone marrow transplant. Some T cells may be provided by the graft donor. The chain employs TRBV7-9 and TRBJ1-5, with TRBD1 identical over 10 bases. The sample here was CD4+ T cells from blood (PBMCs), taken 12 months after the transplant. CDR3 in DNA: TGTGCCAAAGCCAAGCCAGGACAGGGGGTGAGCAATCAGCCCCAGCATTTT. It specifies CAKAKPGQGVSNQPQHF.